Listed below are T cell receptor beta chains from one sample, sequenced in a study of T cell repertoires in cytomegalovirus infection. Each CDR3 protein gets one entry after TCRdb re-called the reads with MiXCR. Among approximately 150,000 distinct CDR3 sequences listed, 5% to 6.5% were seen once. Sequenced material: PBMCs. The origin of the receptors is a human donor in good health (CMV status not recorded). Some clones in this sample may be carry-over from other donors' samples. The CDR3 runs from the conserved cysteine through the conserved F or W. Fields, in order: J gene, V gene, D gene, clone size, CDR3 length, CDR3 DNA, CDR3 protein. A D gene is named only where the DNA matches it firmly. The size of a clone is reported for some rows only, either as once, few or many, or as a class for expanded clones.

J: TRBJ1-4; V: TRBV28; D: TRBD1; size: many; length: 14; DNA: TGTGCCAGCGCAAGACAGGGCTTCCGAGAAAAACTGTTTTTT; CDR3: CASARQGFREKLFF
J: TRBJ2-5; V: TRBV28; D: TRBD1; size: many; length: 17; DNA: TGTGCCAGCAGTTCCACCCCAGGGGGACCGAGCCAAGAGACCCAGTACTTC; CDR3: CASSSTPGGPSQETQYF
J: TRBJ1-4; V: TRBV20-1; D: TRBD1; size: NA; length: 18; DNA: TGCAGTGCTAGTGCCCACCCCATTAGACAGGGATTGGGTGAAAAACTGTTTTTT; CDR3: CSASAHPIRQGLGEKLFF
J: TRBJ1-5; V: TRBV28; D: NA; size: many; length: 14; DNA: TGTGCCAGCAGTTCTGGGTATAGCAATCAGCCCCAGCATTTT; CDR3: CASSSGYSNQPQHF
J: TRBJ1-1; V: TRBV10-3; D: NA; size: NA; length: 13; DNA: TGTGCCATCTCCTCGGTTACTGAGGCTGAAGCTTTCTTT; CDR3: CAISSVTEAEAFF
J: TRBJ1-2; V: TRBV27; D: NA; size: many; length: 18; DNA: TGTGCCAGCAGTTTTCTATCTTCGGTGTCAGGGGCTAACTATGGCTACACCTTC; CDR3: CASSFLSSVSGANYGYTF
J: TRBJ1-1; V: TRBV7-3; D: TRBD1; size: many; length: 14; DNA: TGTGCCAGCAGCCCACAGGGGACTAACACTGAAGCTTTCTTT; CDR3: CASSPQGTNTEAFF
J: TRBJ2-2; V: TRBV7-6; D: NA; size: many; length: 15; DNA: TGTGCCAGCAGCTTGGTGGGGCCGCACACCGGGGAGCTGTTTTTT; CDR3: CASSLVGPHTGELFF
J: TRBJ1-6; V: TRBV7-2; D: NA; size: many; length: 11; DNA: TGTGCCAGCAGCCTCCGGGGGACCCTCCACTTT; CDR3: CASSLRGTLHF
J: TRBJ2-1; V: TRBV7-2; D: NA; size: many; length: 14; DNA: TGTGCCAGCACCTCCCGGGGGGCGGACAATGAGCAGTTCTTC; CDR3: CASTSRGADNEQFF
J: TRBJ1-2; V: TRBV6-4; D: NA; size: many; length: 16; DNA: TGTGCCAGCAGTGCTTCGGTCGGGCAGGGAGTCTTTGGCTACACCTTC; CDR3: CASSASVGQGVFGYTF
J: TRBJ1-4; V: TRBV11-2; D: TRBD1; size: few; length: 17; DNA: TGTGCCAGCAGCCGTACCGGGACAGGGGCAACTAATGAAAAACTGTTTTTT; CDR3: CASSRTGTGATNEKLFF
J: TRBJ1-1; V: TRBV20-1; D: NA; size: many; length: 11; DNA: TGCAGTGCTAGGGAGGACACTGAAGCTTTCTTT; CDR3: CSAREDTEAFF
J: TRBJ1-5; V: TRBV19; D: NA; size: few; length: 15; DNA: TGTGCCAGTAGTATTCGCGGGGGGAGCAATCAGCCCCAGCATTTT; CDR3: CASSIRGGSNQPQHF
J: TRBJ1-6; V: TRBV7-2; D: TRBD1; size: many; length: 15; DNA: TGTGCCAGCAGCACCCGGACAGGGTATAATTCACCCCTCCACTTT; CDR3: CASSTRTGYNSPLHF
J: TRBJ1-2; V: TRBV10-3; D: TRBD1; size: few; length: 14; DNA: TGTGCCATCAGTGGGGACAGTCTTAACTATGGCTACACCTTC; CDR3: CAISGDSLNYGYTF
J: TRBJ1-1; V: TRBV30; D: NA; size: NA; length: 13; DNA: TGTGCCTGGAGTCCACAGCCGAACACTGAAGCTTTCTTT; CDR3: CAWSPQPNTEAFF